This T cell receptor beta chain was documented in a study of CD8+CD57+ T cells in acquired aplastic anemia. Study-wide context: Sorted CD4+ and CD8+ cell DNA averaged around 3 ug.

Findings and limits, study-wide: Patients and controls were not found to differ significantly in CD8+ Simpson's diversity. Over 25 shared CD8+ CDR3s appeared highly expressed within patients' immunodominant clones.

The sequenced patients had an expansion of CD8+CD57+ cells seen by flow cytometry. The cohort consisted entirely of patients having severe acquired aplastic anemia. To note about this clonotype: Its target is unknown.

V lost 0 bases, J lost 10 bases, and 4 bases stayed unmatched. The germline CDR1 and CDR2 sequences are SGHDT and YYEEEE. The CDR3 covers 14 residues. Profiling of TCR beta VDJ combinations and CDR3 sequences used genomic DNA as template. TCRdb re-called the reads through MiXCR, storing one row per CDR3 protein. Among about 98,000 distinct CDR3 sequences, roughly two thirds were seen once, and the ten largest hold 60% to 80%. This receptor was identified in a human donor with aplastic anemia. This chain uses TRBV5-6 with TRBJ1-6, with 7 bases fitting TRBD1. The sequencing input was sorted CD4+, CD8+, or CD8+CD57+ T cells (not recorded which) from PBMCs. CDR3 sequence reads: CASSLEGANSPLHF. CDR3 in DNA: TGTGCCAGCAGCTTGGAGGGGGCCAACTCACCCCTCCACTTT.